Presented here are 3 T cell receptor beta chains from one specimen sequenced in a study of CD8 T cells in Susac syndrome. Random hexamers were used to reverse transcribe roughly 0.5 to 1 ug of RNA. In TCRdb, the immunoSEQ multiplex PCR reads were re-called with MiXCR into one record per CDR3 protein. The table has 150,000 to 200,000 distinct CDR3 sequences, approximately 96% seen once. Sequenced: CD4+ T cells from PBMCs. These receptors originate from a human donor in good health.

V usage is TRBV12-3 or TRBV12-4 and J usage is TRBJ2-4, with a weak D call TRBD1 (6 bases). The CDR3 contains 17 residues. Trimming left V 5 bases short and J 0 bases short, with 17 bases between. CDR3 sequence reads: CASSELTGPLAKNIQYF. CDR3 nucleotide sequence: TGTGCCAGCAGTGAGCTGACAGGACCCCTAGCCAAAAACATTCAGTACTTC.

CDR3 amino acids: CAARDRSWEQYF. The DNA for the CDR3 is TGTGCCGCCCGGGACAGGAGTTGGGAGCAGTACTTC. The rearrangement joins TRBV6-1 to TRBJ2-7; 8 bases match TRBD1. V dropped 11 bases and J dropped 7; count of bases not matched to a gene: 10. Germline CDR1 and CDR2: MNHNS and SASEGT. The CDR3 consists of 12 residues.

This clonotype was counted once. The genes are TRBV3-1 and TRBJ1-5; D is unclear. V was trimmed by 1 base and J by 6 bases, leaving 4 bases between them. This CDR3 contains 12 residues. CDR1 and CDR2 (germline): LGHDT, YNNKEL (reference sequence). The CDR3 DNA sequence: TGTGCCAGCAGCCAAGCCGGTCAGCCCCAGCATTTT. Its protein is CASSQAGQPQHF.